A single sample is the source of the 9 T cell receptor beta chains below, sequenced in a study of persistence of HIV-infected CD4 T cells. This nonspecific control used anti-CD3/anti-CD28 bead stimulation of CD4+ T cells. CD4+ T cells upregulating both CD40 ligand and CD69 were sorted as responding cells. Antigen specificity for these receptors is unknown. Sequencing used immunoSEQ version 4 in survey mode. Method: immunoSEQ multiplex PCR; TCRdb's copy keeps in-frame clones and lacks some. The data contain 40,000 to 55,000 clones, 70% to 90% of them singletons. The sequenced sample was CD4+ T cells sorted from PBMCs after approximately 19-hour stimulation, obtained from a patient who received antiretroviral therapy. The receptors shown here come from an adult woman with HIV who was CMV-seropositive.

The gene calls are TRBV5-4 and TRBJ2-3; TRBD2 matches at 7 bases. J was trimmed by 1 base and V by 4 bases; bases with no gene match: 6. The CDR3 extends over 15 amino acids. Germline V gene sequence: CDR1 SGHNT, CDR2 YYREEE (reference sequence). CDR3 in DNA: TGTGCCAGCAGCGCAAATCTAGCGGGCACAGATACGCAGTATTTT. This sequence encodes CASSANLAGTDTQYF.

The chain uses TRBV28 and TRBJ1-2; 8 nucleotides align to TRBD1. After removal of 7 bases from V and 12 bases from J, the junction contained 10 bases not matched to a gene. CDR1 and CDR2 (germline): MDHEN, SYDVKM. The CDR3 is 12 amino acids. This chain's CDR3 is CASMGTGPTNTF. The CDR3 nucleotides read TGTGCCAGCATGGGGACAGGTCCTACGAACACCTTC.

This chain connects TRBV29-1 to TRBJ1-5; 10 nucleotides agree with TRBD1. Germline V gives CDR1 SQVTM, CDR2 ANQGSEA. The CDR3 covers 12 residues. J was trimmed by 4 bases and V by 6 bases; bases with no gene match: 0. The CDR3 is CSVGQGNQPQHF. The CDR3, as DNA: TGCAGCGTGGGACAGGGGAATCAGCCCCAGCATTTT.

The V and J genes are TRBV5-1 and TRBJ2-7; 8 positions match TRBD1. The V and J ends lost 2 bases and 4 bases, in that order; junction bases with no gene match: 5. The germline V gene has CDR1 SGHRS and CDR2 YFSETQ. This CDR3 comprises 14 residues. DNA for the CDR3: TGCGCCAGCAGCTTTGGACAGGGTGGTTACGAGCAGTACTTC. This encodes CASSFGQGGYEQYF.

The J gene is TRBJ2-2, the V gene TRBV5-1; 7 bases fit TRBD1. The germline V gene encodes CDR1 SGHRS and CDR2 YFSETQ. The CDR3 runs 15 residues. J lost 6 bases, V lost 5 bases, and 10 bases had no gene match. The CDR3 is CASSSQDQGAGELFF. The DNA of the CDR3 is TGCGCCAGCAGTTCCCAAGATCAGGGGGCCGGGGAGCTGTTTTTT. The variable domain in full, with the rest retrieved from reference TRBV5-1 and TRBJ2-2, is KAGVTQTPRYLIKTRGQQVTLSCSPISGHRSVSWYQQTPGQGLQFLFEYFSETQRNKGNFPGRFSGRQFSNSRSEMNVSTLELGDSALYLCASSSQDQGAGELFFGEGSRLTVL.

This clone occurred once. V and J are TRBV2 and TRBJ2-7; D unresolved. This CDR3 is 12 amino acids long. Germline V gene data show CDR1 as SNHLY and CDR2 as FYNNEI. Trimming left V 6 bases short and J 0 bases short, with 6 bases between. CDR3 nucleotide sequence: TGTGCCAGCAGGGCGAGCTCCTACGAGCAGTACTTC. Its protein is CASRASSYEQYF.

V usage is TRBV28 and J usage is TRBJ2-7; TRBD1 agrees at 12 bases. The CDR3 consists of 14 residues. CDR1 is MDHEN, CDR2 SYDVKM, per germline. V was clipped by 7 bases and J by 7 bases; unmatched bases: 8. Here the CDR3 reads CASNPGQGAWEQYF. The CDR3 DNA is TGTGCCAGCAACCCGGGACAGGGGGCATGGGAGCAGTACTTC.

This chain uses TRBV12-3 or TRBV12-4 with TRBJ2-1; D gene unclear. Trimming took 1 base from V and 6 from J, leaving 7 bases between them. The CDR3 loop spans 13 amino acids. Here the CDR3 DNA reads TGTGCCAGCAGTTTAGTAGGCGGCAATGAGCAGTTCTTC. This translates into CASSLVGGNEQFF.

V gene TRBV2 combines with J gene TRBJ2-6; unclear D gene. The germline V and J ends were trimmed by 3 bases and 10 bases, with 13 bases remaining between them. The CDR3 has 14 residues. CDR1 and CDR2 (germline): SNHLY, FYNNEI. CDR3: CASSDSTKVNVLTF. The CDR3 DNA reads TGTGCCAGCAGTGATAGCACTAAAGTAAACGTCCTGACTTTC.